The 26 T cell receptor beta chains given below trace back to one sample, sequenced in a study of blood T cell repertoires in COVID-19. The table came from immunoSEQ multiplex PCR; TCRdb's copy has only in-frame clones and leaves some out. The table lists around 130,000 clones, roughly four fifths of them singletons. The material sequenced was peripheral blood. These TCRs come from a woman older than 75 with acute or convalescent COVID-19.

CDR3 sequence: CASSLFMDRNFYGYTF. In nucleotides, the CDR3 is TGTGCCAGCAGCTTGTTTATGGACAGGAATTTCTATGGCTACACCTTC. This chain uses TRBV5-6 with TRBJ1-2; 7 bases fit TRBD1. Looked up from germline, CDR1 is SGHDT and CDR2 is YYEEEE. The CDR3 spans 16 residues. Trimming at V came to 1 base and at J to 4 bases, leaving 10 bases not matched to a gene. Filled out from reference TRBV5-6 and TRBJ1-2, the complete variable domain reads DAGVTQSPTHLIKTRGQQVTLRCSPKSGHDTVSWYQQALGQGPQFIFQYYEEEERQRGNFPDRFSGHQFPNYSSELNVNALLLGDSALYLCASSLFMDRNFYGYTFGSGTRLTVV.

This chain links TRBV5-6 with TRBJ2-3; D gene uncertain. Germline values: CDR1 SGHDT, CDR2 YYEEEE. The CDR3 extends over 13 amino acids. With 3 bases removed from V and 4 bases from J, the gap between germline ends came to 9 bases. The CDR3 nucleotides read TGTGCCAGCAGCTCGACTTGGTCAGATACGCAGTATTTT. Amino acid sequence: CASSSTWSDTQYF.

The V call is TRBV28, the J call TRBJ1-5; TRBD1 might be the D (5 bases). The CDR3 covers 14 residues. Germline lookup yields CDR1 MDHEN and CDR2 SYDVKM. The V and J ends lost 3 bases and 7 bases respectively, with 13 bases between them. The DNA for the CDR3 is TGTGCCAGCAGTTTCCCTGTAGGGGTACAGCCCCAGCATTTT. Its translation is CASSFPVGVQPQHF.

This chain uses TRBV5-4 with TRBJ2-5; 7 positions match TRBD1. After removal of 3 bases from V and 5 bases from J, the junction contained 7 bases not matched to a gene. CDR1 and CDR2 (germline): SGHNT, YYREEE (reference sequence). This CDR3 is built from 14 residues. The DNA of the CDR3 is TGTGCCAGCAGCTCAAAACAGGGGCTGGAGACCCAGTACTTC. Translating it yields CASSSKQGLETQYF.

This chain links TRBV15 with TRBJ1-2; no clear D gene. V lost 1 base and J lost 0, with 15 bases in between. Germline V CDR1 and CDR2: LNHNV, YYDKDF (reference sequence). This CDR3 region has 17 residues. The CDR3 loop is CATSRVPRTTANYGYTF. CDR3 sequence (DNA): TGTGCCACCAGCAGAGTCCCGCGAACAACAGCTAACTATGGCTACACCTTC.

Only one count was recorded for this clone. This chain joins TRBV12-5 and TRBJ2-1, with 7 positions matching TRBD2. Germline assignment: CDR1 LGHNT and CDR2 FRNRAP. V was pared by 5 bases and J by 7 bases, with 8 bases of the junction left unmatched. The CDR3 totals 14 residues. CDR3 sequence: CASGAWTRSNEQFF. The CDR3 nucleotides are TGTGCTAGTGGTGCCTGGACTAGATCGAATGAGCAGTTCTTC.

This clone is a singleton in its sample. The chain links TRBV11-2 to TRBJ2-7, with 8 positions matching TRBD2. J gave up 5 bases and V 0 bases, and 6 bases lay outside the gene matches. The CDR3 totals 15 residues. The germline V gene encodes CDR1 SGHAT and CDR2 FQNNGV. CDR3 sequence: CASSLEAAGGDEQYF. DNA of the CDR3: TGTGCCAGCAGCTTAGAGGCTGCGGGGGGCGACGAGCAGTACTTC.

CDR3 amino acids: CASREDTPLGGYTF. The CDR3 DNA reads as TGTGCCAGCAGAGAGGACACCCCTCTGGGTGGCTACACCTTC. The chain couples TRBV2 to TRBJ1-2; tentative D call: TRBD1 (5 bases). The CDR3 is 14 amino acids. V lost 6 bases to trimming and J lost 7 bases, with 18 bases between them. The germline V gene encodes CDR1 SNHLY and CDR2 FYNNEI.

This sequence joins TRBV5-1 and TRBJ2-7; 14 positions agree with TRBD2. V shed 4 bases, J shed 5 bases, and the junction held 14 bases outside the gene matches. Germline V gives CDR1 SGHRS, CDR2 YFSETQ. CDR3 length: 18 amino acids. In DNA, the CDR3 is TGCGCCAGCAGCACGTCCGGGACTAGCGGGAGATTTTTCCACGAGCAGTACTTC. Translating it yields CASSTSGTSGRFFHEQYF.

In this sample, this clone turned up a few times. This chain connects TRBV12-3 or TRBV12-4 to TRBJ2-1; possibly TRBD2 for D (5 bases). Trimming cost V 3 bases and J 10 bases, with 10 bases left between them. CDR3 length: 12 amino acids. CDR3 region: CASSFGVGEQFF. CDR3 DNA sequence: TGTGCCAGCAGTTTCGGGGTAGGCGAGCAGTTCTTC.

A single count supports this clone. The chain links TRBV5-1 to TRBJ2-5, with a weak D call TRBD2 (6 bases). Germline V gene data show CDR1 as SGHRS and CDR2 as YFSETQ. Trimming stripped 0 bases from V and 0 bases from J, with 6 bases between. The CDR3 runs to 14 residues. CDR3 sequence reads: CASSLGDYQETQYF. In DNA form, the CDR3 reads TGCGCCAGCAGCTTGGGGGACTACCAAGAGACCCAGTACTTC.

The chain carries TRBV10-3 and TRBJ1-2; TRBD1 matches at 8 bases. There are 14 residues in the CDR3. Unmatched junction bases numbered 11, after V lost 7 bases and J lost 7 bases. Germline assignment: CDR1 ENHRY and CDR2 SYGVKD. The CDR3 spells CAINEDREILGYTF. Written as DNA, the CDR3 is TGTGCCATCAACGAGGACAGGGAAATTCTTGGCTACACCTTC.

The DNA of the CDR3 is TGTGCCAGCAGCCCAACGGCTTGGGGGGGGAGCTATGGCTACACCTTC. Its translation: CASSPTAWGGSYGYTF. This rearrangement joins TRBV14 to TRBJ1-2; maybe TRBD1 (5 bases). The germline V and J ends were trimmed by 4 bases and 4 bases, with 19 bases remaining between them. From germline, CDR1 is SGHDN and CDR2 FVKESK. This CDR3 is 16 amino acids long. The entire variable domain, with the rest obtained from reference TRBV14 and TRBJ1-2, is as follows: EAGVTQFPSHSVIEKGQTVTLRCDPISGHDNLYWYRRVMGKEIKFLLHFVKESKQDESGMPNNRFLAERTGGTYSTLKVQPAELEDSGVYFCASSPTAWGGSYGYTFGSGTRLTVV.

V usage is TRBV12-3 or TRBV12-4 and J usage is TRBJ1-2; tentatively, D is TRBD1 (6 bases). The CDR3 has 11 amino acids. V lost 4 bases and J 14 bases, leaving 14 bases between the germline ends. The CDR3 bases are TGTGCCAGCAGTTACCCAGGGGTTTTAACCTTC. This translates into CASSYPGVLTF.

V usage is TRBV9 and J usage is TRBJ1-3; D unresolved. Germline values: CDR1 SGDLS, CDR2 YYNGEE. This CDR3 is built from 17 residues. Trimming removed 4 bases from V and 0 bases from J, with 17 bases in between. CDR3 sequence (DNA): TGTGCCAGCAGCCCCCTAACGGGAGCCTACTCTGGAAACACCATATATTTT. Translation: CASSPLTGAYSGNTIYF.

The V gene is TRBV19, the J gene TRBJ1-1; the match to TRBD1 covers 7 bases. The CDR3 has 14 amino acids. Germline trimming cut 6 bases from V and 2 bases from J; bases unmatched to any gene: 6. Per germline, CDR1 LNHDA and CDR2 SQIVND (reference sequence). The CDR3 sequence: CASSWGQRNTEAFF. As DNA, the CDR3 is TGTGCCAGTAGCTGGGGACAGAGAAACACTGAAGCTTTCTTT.

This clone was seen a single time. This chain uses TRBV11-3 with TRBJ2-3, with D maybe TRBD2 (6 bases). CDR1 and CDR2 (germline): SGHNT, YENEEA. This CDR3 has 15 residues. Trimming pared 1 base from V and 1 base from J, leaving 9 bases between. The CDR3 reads CASSLASGGTDTQYF. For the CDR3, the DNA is TGTGCCAGCAGCTTAGCGTCGGGGGGCACAGATACGCAGTATTTT.

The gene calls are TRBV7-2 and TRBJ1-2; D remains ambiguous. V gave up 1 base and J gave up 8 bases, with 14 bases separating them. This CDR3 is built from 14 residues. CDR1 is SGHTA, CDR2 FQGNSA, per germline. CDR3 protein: CASSLGERLRGYTF. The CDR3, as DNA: TGTGCCAGCAGCTTAGGAGAGAGACTTCGCGGCTACACCTTC.

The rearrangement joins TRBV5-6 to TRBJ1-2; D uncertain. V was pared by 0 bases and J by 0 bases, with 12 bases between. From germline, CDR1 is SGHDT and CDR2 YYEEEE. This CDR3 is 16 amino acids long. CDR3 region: CASSLGTVPSNYGYTF. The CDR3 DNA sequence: TGTGCCAGCAGCTTGGGCACAGTTCCCTCTAACTATGGCTACACCTTC.

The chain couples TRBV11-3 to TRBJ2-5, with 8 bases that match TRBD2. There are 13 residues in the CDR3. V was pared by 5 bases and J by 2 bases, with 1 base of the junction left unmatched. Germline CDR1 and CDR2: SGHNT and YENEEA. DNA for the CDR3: TGTGCCAGCAGCCGGGGGGGTCAAGAGACCCAGTACTTC. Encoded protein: CASSRGGQETQYF.

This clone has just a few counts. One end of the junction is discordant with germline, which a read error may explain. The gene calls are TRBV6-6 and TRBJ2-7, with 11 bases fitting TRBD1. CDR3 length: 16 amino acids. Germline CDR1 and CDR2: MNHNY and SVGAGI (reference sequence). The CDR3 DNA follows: TGTGCCAGCAGTTATGGCCCTGGGACAGGGGGAGGAAGGTGTACTTTC. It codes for CASSYGPGTGGGRCTF.

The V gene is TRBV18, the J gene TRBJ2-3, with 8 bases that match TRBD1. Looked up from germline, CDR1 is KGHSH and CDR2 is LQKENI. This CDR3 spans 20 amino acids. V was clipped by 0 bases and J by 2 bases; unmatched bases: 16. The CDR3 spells CASSPPIRDRSLVATDTQYF. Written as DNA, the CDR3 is TGTGCCAGCTCACCACCCATCCGGGACAGGAGTCTAGTGGCCACAGATACGCAGTATTTT.

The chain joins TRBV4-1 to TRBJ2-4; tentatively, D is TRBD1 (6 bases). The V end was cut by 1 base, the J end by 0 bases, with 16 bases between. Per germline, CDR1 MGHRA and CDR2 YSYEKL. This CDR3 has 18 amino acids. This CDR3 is CASSQAATGKLAKNIQYF. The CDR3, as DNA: TGCGCCAGCAGCCAAGCCGCTACAGGGAAACTAGCCAAAAACATTCAGTACTTC.

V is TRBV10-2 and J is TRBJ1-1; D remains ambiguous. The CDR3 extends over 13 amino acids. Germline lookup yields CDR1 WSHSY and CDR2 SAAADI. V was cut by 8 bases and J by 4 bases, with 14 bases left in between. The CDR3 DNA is TGCGCCAGCTCCGGTTTCGGCGGCACTGAAGCTTTCTTT. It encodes CASSGFGGTEAFF.

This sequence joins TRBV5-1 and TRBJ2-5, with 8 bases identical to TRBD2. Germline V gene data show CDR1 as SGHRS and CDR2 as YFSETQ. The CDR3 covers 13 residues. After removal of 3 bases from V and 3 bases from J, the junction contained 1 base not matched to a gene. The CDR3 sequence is CASSSLAEETQYF. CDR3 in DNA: TGCGCCAGCAGCTCACTAGCGGAAGAGACCCAGTACTTC.

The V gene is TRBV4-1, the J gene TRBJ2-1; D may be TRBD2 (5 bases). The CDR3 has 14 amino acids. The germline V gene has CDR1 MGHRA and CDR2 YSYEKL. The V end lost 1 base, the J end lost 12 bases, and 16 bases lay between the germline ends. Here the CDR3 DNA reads TGCGCCAGCAGCCAAGTTGCCCTAGCTAGTCGGCAGTTCTTC. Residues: CASSQVALASRQFF.